This T cell receptor (beta chain) was sequenced during a study of T cell responses to AZD1222 COVID-19 vaccine. Trimming shortened V by 6 bases and J by 1 base, and 7 bases separated the two germline ends. Germline CDR1 is MGHRA and CDR2 is YSYEKL. CDR3 length: 13 amino acids. Points from the study as a whole: Elevations in Spike-specific TCR breadth and depth followed administration of two AZD1222 doses. Reportedly, close to half of spike-specific TCRs are directed against unmutated variant regions. It was only after the peak T cell response that any repertoires were sampled. The CD4 TCRs associated with vaccination extended across spike and predominated at 160-218 and 743-854.

The protocol was immunoSEQ multiplex PCR, while the TCRdb copy is restricted to in-frame clones and leaves out a portion. The sample includes about 160,000 clones, about 91% of them seen just once. Concerning this clone: Its antigen is currently unknown.

This chain connects TRBV4-1 to TRBJ1-5; D not resolved. This TCR was recovered from an adult who received the AZD1222 COVID-19 vaccine. The sequencing used peripheral blood, collected 28 days after the second AZD1222 dose. The CDR3 DNA follows: TGCGCCAGCAGTCCCCTCAGCAATCAGCCCCAGCATTTT. Protein: CASSPLSNQPQHF.